One and the same sample provided the 8 T cell receptor beta chains below, sequenced in a study of blood T cell repertoires in COVID-19. This table comes from immunoSEQ multiplex PCR, and its TCRdb copy is limited to in-frame clones, with some not included. This table holds about 240,000 clones, approximately 86% found once. Input material: peripheral blood. These receptors came from a woman aged 25 to 39 who had recovered from COVID-19.

For the CDR3, the DNA is TGTGCCAGTAGTATACAGCTCCTGACTACCTCACCCCTCCACTTT. It codes for CASSIQLLTTSPLHF. J is TRBJ1-6 and V is TRBV19, with D unclear. The CDR3 spans 15 residues. The germline V gene encodes CDR1 LNHDA and CDR2 SQIVND (reference sequence). The V and J ends lost 2 bases and 10 bases respectively, with 15 bases between them.

CDR3 region: CASSYSGQGNSPLHF. The CDR3 DNA is TGTGCCAGCAGTTATTCGGGACAGGGAAATTCACCCCTCCACTTT. This sequence joins TRBV6-5 and TRBJ1-6; 9 bases map to TRBD1. This CDR3 contains 15 residues. Trimming cost V 3 bases and J 7 bases; bases outside gene matches: 4. Germline V gene data show CDR1 as MNHEY and CDR2 as SVGAGI.

CDR3 amino acids: CASSFGSEYEQYF. The CDR3 nucleotides are TGTGCCAGCTCTTTCGGTTCTGAATACGAGCAGTACTTC. This rearrangement joins TRBV18 to TRBJ2-7; D is unresolved. Germline values: CDR1 KGHSH, CDR2 LQKENI. With 6 bases removed from V and 4 bases from J, the gap between germline ends came to 13 bases. This CDR3 region has 13 residues.

This chain links TRBV27 with TRBJ1-2, with D unresolved. CDR3 length: 13 amino acids. V was clipped by 3 bases and J by 4 bases, with 9 bases between them. Germline values: CDR1 MNHEY, CDR2 SMNVEV (reference sequence). The CDR3 DNA reads as TGTGCCAGCAGTTTTAACAGCTTCTATGGCTACACCTTC. This codes for CASSFNSFYGYTF.

The genes are TRBV10-2 and TRBJ2-5; TRBD1 agrees at 7 bases. The J segment lost 3 bases and the V segment lost 4 bases, leaving 2 bases of the junction unmatched. The CDR3 runs 13 residues. The germline CDR1 and CDR2 sequences are WSHSY and SAAADI. The CDR3 nucleotides read TGCGCCAGCAGTGTCACAGGGGAAGAGACCCAGTACTTC. This sequence encodes CASSVTGEETQYF.

CDR3 loop: CASSLVIEENSGNTIYF. CDR3 bases: TGTGCCAGCAGCTTGGTAATCGAGGAAAACTCTGGAAACACCATATATTTT. The gene calls are TRBV5-6 and TRBJ1-3; D is uncertain. V dropped 0 bases and J dropped 0 bases, with 13 bases sitting between them. In germline, CDR1 is SGHDT, CDR2 YYEEEE. The CDR3 is 17 amino acids.

This chain links TRBV2 with TRBJ2-5, with a possible D match to TRBD2 (5 bases). This CDR3 is built from 15 residues. From germline, CDR1 is SNHLY and CDR2 FYNNEI. Trimming pared 6 bases from V and 5 bases from J, leaving 19 bases between. The CDR3 protein is CASSNGVVGSETQYF. The CDR3 DNA reads TGTGCCAGCAGCAATGGGGTGGTAGGGAGTGAGACCCAGTACTTC.

The chain combines TRBV2 with TRBJ2-1; no definite D call. With 6 bases removed from V and 0 bases from J, the gap between germline ends came to 12 bases. This CDR3 is built from 15 residues. Germline V gives CDR1 SNHLY, CDR2 FYNNEI. CDR3 sequence reads: CASSDTANSYNEQFF. For the CDR3, the DNA is TGTGCCAGCAGCGATACAGCTAACTCCTACAATGAGCAGTTCTTC.